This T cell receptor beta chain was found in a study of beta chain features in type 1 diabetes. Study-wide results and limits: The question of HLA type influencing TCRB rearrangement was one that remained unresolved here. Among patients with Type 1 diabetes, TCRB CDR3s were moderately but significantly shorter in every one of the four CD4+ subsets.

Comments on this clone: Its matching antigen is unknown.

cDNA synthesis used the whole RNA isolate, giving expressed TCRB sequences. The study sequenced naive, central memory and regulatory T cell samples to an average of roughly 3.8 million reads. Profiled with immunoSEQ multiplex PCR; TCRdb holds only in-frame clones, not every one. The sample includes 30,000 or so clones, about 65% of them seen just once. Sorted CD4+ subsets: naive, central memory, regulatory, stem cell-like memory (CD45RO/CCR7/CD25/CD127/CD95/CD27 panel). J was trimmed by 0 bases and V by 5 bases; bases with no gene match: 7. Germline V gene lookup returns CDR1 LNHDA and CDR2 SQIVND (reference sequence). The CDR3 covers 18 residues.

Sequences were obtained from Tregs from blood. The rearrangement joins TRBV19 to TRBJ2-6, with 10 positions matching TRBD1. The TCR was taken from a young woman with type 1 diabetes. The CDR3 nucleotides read TGTGCCAGTAGTCGCCGGGACAGGGGAACCTCTGGGGCCAACGTCCTGACTTTC. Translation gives CASSRRDRGTSGANVLTF.